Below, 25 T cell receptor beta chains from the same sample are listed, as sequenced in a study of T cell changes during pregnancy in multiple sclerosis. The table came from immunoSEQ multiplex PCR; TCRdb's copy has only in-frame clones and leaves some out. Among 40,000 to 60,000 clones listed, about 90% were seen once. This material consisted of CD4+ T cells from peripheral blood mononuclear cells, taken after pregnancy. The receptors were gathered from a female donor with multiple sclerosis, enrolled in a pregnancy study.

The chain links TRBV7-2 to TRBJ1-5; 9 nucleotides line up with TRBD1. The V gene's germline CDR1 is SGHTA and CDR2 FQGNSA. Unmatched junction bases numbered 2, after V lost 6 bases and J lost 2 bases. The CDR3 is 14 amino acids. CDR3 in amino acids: CASSRDRGNQPQHF. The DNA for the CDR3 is TGTGCCAGCAGTAGGGACAGGGGCAATCAGCCCCAGCATTTT.

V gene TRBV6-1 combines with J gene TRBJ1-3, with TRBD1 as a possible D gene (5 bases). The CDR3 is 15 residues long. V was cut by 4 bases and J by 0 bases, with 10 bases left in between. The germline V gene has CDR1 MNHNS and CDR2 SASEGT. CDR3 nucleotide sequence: TGTGCCAGCAGTGTGGACATCTTCTCTGGAAACACCATATATTTT. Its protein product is CASSVDIFSGNTIYF.

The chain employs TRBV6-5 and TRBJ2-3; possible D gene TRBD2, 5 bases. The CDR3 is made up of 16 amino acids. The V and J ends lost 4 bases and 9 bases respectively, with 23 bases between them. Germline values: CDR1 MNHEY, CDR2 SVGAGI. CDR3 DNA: TGTGCCAGCAGTTTCAACGCGATGGGAGCTAGTTACACGCAGTATTTT. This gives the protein CASSFNAMGASYTQYF.

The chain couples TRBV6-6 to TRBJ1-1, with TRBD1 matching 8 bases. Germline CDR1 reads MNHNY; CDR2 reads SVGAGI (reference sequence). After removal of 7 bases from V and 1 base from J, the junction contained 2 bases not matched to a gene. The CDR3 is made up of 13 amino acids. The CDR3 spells CASNGQGNTEAFF. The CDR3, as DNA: TGTGCCAGCAATGGACAGGGGAACACTGAAGCTTTCTTT.

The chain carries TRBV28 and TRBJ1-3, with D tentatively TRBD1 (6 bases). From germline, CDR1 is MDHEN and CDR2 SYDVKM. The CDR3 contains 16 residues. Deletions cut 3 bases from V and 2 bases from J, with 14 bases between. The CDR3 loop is CASSLVGANPGNTIYF. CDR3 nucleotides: TGTGCCAGCAGTTTGGTGGGGGCGAATCCTGGAAACACCATATATTTT.

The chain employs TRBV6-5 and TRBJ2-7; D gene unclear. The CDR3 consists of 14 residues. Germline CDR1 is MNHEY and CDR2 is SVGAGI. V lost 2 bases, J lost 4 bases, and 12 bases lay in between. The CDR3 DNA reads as TGTGCCAGCAGTTACGGCCTGGGCTCGTACGAGCAGTACTTC. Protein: CASSYGLGSYEQYF.

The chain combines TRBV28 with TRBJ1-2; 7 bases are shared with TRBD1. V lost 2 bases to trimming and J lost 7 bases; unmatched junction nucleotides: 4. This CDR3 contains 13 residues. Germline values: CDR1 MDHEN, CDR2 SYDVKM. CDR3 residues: CASSLQGGVGYTF. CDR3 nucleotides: TGTGCCAGCAGTTTACAGGGGGGAGTTGGCTACACCTTC.

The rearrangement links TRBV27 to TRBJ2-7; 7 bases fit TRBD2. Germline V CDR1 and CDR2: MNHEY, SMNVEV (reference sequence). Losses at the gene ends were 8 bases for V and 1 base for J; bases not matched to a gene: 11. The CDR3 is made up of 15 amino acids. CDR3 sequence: CASRTRGRESYEQYF. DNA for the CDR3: TGTGCCAGCCGGACCCGGGGGAGGGAATCCTACGAGCAGTACTTC.

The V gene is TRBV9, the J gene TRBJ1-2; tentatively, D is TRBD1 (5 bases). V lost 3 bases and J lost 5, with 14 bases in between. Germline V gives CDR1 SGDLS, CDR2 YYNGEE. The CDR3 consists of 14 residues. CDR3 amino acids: CASSEQASGYGYTF. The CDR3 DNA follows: TGTGCCAGCAGCGAACAGGCTAGTGGTTATGGCTACACCTTC.

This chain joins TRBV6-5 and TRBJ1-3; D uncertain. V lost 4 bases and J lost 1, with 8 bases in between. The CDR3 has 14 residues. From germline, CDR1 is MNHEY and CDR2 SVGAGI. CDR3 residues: CASSSGISGNTIYF. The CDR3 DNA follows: TGTGCCAGCAGTTCGGGGATTTCTGGAAACACCATATATTTT.

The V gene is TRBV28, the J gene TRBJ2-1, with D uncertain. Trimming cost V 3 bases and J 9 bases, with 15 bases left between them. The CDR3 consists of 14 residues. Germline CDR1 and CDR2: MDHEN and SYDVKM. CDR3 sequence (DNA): TGTGCCAGCAGTTTGGTAATGTCGAGCATTGAGCAGTTCTTC. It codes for CASSLVMSSIEQFF.

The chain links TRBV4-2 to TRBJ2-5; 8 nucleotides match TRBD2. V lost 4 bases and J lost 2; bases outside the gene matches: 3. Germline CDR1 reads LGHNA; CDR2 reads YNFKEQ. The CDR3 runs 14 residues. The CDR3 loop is CASSPSGRQETQYF. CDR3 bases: TGTGCCAGCAGCCCTAGCGGGCGACAAGAGACCCAGTACTTC.

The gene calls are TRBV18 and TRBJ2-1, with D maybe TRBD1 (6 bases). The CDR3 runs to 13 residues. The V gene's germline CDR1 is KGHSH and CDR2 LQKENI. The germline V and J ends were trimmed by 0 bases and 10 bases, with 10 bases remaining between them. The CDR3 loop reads CASSPPDSLEQFF. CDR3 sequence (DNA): TGTGCCAGCTCACCACCGGACAGTCTCGAGCAGTTCTTC. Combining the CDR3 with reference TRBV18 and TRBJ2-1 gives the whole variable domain NAGVMQNPRHLVRRRGQEARLRCSPMKGHSHVYWYRQLPEEGLKFMVYLQKENIIDESGMPKERFSAEFPKEGPSILRIQQVVRGDSAAYFCASSPPDSLEQFFGPGTRLTVL.

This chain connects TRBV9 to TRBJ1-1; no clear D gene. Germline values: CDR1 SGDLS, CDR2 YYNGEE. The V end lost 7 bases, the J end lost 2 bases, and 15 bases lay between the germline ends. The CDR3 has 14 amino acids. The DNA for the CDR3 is TGTGCCAGCTCCTCCGGGGATCTTAACACTGAAGCTTTCTTT. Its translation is CASSSGDLNTEAFF.

The CDR3 nucleotides are TGTGCCAGCAGCGTCACAGCGGGAGCTCCCGAGCAGTACTTC. This gives the protein CASSVTAGAPEQYF. The J gene is TRBJ2-7, the V gene TRBV9; 8 bases map to TRBD2. V gave up 2 bases and J gave up 6 bases; unmatched junction bases: 7. The CDR3 covers 14 residues. Germline V gene sequence: CDR1 SGDLS, CDR2 YYNGEE.

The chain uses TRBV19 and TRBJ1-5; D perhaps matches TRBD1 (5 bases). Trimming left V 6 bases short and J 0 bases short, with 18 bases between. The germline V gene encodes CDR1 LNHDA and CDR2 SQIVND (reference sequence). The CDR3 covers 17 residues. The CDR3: CASSPDSAGYSNQPQHF. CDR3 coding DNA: TGTGCCAGTAGCCCTGACAGTGCGGGGTATAGCAATCAGCCCCAGCATTTT.

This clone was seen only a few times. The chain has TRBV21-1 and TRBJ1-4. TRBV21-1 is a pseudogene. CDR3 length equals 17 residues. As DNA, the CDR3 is TGTGCCAGCAGCAACAAAGAGAGTGGGGAGACTAATGAAAAACTGTTTTTT. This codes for CASSNKESGETNEKLFF.

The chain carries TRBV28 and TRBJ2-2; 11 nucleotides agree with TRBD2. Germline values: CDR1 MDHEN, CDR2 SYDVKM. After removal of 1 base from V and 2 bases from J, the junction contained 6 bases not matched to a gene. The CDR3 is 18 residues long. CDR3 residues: CASSLFSGTSGNTGELFF. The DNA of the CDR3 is TGTGCCAGCAGTTTATTTTCTGGGACTAGCGGAAACACCGGGGAGCTGTTTTTT.

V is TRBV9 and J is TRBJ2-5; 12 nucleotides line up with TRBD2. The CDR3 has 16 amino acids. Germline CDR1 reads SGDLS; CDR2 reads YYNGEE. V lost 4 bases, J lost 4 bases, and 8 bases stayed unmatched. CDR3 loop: CASSPRLAGVGETQYF. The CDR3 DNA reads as TGTGCCAGCAGCCCCCGACTAGCGGGAGTGGGAGAGACCCAGTACTTC.

The CDR3 here is CASSALGLAGSLAKNIQYF. In nucleotides, the CDR3 is TGTGCCAGCAGCGCCCTCGGCCTAGCGGGATCTCTAGCCAAAAACATTCAGTACTTC. The rearrangement joins TRBV5-6 to TRBJ2-4, with 9 bases lining up with TRBD2. Germline trimming cut 4 bases from V and 0 bases from J; bases unmatched to any gene: 14. CDR3 length: 19 residues. Germline V CDR1 and CDR2: SGHDT, YYEEEE.

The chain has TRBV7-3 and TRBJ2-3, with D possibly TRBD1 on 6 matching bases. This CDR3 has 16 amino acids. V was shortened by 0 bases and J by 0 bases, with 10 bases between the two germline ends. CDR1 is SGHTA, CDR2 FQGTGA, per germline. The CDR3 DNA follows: TGTGCCAGCAGCTTAACCCCGACAGGAAGCACAGATACGCAGTATTTT. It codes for CASSLTPTGSTDTQYF.

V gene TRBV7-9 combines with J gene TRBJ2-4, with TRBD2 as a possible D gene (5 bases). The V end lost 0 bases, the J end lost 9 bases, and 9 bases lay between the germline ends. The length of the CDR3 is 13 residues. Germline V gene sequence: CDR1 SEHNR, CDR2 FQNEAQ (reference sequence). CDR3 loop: CASSLAGESIQYF. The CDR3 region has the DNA TGTGCCAGCAGCTTAGCGGGAGAGAGCATTCAGTACTTC.

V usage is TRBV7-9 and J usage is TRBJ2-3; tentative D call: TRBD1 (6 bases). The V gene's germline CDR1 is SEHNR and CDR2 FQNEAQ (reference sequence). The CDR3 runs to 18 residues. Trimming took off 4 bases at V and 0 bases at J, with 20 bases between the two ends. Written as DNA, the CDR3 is TGTGCCAGCAGCTCCCGTGGGGCAGGGGATACTAGCACAGATACGCAGTATTTT. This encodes CASSSRGAGDTSTDTQYF.

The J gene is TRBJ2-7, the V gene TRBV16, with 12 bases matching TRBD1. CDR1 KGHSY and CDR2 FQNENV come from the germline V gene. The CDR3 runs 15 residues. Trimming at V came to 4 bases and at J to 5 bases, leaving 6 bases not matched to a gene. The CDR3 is CASSPGTGGKNEQYF. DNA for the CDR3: TGTGCCAGCAGCCCCGGGACAGGGGGCAAAAACGAGCAGTACTTC.

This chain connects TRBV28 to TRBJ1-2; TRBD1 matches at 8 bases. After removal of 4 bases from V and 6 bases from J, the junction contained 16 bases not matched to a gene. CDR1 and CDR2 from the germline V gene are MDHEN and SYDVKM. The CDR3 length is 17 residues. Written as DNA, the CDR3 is TGTGCCAGCAGTTCTCAGGGGGCGCAGATGTTTGAGCATGGCTACACCTTC. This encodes CASSSQGAQMFEHGYTF.